The 16 T cell receptor beta chains below were found in one sample sequenced in a study of cytomegalovirus exposure and HLA in healthy donors. TCRdb's copy holds only in-frame clones and misses some; the assay was immunoSEQ multiplex PCR. Altogether about 130,000 clones are present, just under 95% being singletons, with the ten largest covering 1% to 1.5%. The sample was PBMCs. These receptors all stem from a woman aged 18-35 years in good health and CMV-seronegative.

The V and J genes are TRBV6-6 and TRBJ1-5; 7 positions match TRBD1. This CDR3 is built from 12 residues. Trimming removed 5 bases from V and 5 bases from J; junction bases left unmatched: 0. Germline V CDR1 and CDR2: MNHNY, SVGAGI (reference sequence). The CDR3 loop reads CASSQGDQPQHF. The DNA of the CDR3 is TGTGCCAGCAGTCAGGGGGATCAGCCCCAGCATTTT.

V is TRBV15 and J is TRBJ2-5, with TRBD2 identical over 9 bases. Germline V gene lookup returns CDR1 LNHNV and CDR2 YYDKDF (reference sequence). The CDR3 is 14 residues long. Losses at the gene ends were 1 base for V and 5 bases for J; bases not matched to a gene: 2. CDR3 region: CATSRGLAVETQYF. The CDR3 nucleotides read TGTGCCACCAGCAGAGGACTAGCGGTCGAGACCCAGTACTTC.

The chain uses TRBV30 and TRBJ1-6, with D perhaps TRBD1 (5 bases). CDR1 is GTSNPN and CDR2 is SVGIG in the germline V gene (reference sequence). Trimming stripped 3 bases from V and 9 bases from J, with 12 bases between. The CDR3 extends over 13 amino acids. For the CDR3, the DNA is TGTGCCTGGAGCAGGCAGGGCGGTTCACCCCTCCACTTT. This translates into CAWSRQGGSPLHF.

The chain links TRBV6-5 to TRBJ2-1; a possible D gene is TRBD2 (6 bases). Trimming left V 10 bases short and J 7 bases short, with 20 bases between. Germline V gene sequence: CDR1 MNHEY, CDR2 SVGAGI. The CDR3 extends over 14 amino acids. The CDR3: CATGSGGGRNEQFF. The CDR3 nucleotides are TGTGCCACCGGTAGTGGAGGAGGGAGGAATGAGCAGTTCTTC.

The chain joins TRBV28 to TRBJ2-1; D is possibly TRBD1 (5 bases). Trimming pared 3 bases from V and 8 bases from J, leaving 8 bases between. Germline V gene data show CDR1 as MDHEN and CDR2 as SYDVKM. The CDR3 loop spans 12 amino acids. CDR3 sequence (DNA): TGTGCCAGCAGTTTGGGCAGGGATGAGCAGTTCTTC. Encoded protein: CASSLGRDEQFF.

In its sample, this clone was seen once. The CDR3 DNA sequence: TGTGCCAGCAGCGTATCAGGCTACCGGGGGGCGGCTAATGAAAAACTGTTTTTT. This translates into CASSVSGYRGAANEKLFF. The gene calls are TRBV9 and TRBJ1-4, with D perhaps TRBD1 (6 bases). This CDR3 region has 18 residues. CDR1 and CDR2 (germline): SGDLS, YYNGEE. Trimming shortened V by 1 base and J by 3 bases, and 19 bases separated the two germline ends.

V and J are TRBV9 and TRBJ1-2, with 8 nucleotides matching TRBD1. Germline V gene sequence: CDR1 SGDLS, CDR2 YYNGEE. J lost 7 bases, V lost 4 bases, and 24 bases had no gene match. The CDR3 sequence is 19 residues long. The chain's CDR3 is CASSLGIRGRDLGVGGYTF. DNA for the CDR3: TGTGCCAGCAGCCTGGGGATCAGGGGGCGCGATTTAGGAGTCGGTGGCTACACCTTC.

V is TRBV6-5 and J is TRBJ2-2; TRBD2 agrees at 9 bases. The CDR3 is 15 amino acids. J was trimmed by 5 bases and V by 3 bases; bases with no gene match: 4. Per germline, CDR1 MNHEY and CDR2 SVGAGI. CDR3 nucleotide sequence: TGTGCCAGCAGTTATTCAGCGGGAGGTACCGGGGAGCTGTTTTTT. Translating it yields CASSYSAGGTGELFF.

The V call is TRBV18, the J call TRBJ1-1, with no clear D. This CDR3 is 17 amino acids long. Trimming cost V 8 bases and J 4 bases, with 26 bases left between them. In germline, CDR1 is KGHSH, CDR2 LQKENI. CDR3 DNA sequence: TGTGCCAGCAGCCGGGCTCTGAGGGATCGCTTCGGCACTGAAGCTTTCTTT. It translates to CASSRALRDRFGTEAFF. Drawing the rest from reference TRBV18 and TRBJ1-1, the complete variable domain is NAGVMQNPRHLVRRRGQEARLRCSPMKGHSHVYWYRQLPEEGLKFMVYLQKENIIDESGMPKERFSAEFPKEGPSILRIQQVVRGDSAAYFCASSRALRDRFGTEAFFGQGTRLTVV.

The chain couples TRBV6-5 to TRBJ1-1, with a possible D match to TRBD1 (5 bases). The CDR3 length is 15 residues. V was shortened by 0 bases and J by 5 bases, with 13 bases between the two germline ends. Looked up from germline, CDR1 is MNHEY and CDR2 is SVGAGI. CDR3 DNA sequence: TGTGCCAGCAGTTACTCTCAAACAGGTGGGACTGAAGCTTTCTTT. Translating gives CASSYSQTGGTEAFF.

CDR3 in amino acids: CASSEELAGGLQETQYF. The CDR3, as DNA: TGTGCCAGCAGTGAAGAACTAGCGGGGGGCCTTCAAGAGACCCAGTACTTC. This sequence joins TRBV2 and TRBJ2-5, with 12 bases fitting TRBD2. CDR3 length equals 17 residues. The germline CDR1 and CDR2 sequences are SNHLY and FYNNEI. V was clipped by 1 base and J by 2 bases; unmatched bases: 5.

The chain uses TRBV11-2 and TRBJ2-1, with 8 positions matching TRBD2. The CDR3 spans 15 residues. After removal of 5 bases from V and 5 bases from J, the junction contained 8 bases not matched to a gene. Per germline, CDR1 SGHAT and CDR2 FQNNGV. The CDR3 DNA follows: TGTGCCAGCAGCCGGGGGGGTCAGGCGAACAATGAGCAGTTCTTC. Translated, it gives CASSRGGQANNEQFF.

The chain is built from TRBV10-3 and TRBJ1-2; TRBD1 agrees at 9 bases. Germline V gene sequence: CDR1 ENHRY, CDR2 SYGVKD. CDR3 length equals 16 residues. Trimming took 6 bases from V and 3 from J; bases not matched to a gene: 11. CDR3 sequence (DNA): TGTGCCATCAGAGACCGCGACAGGGGGTACGACTATGGCTACACCTTC. This translates into CAIRDRDRGYDYGYTF.

The chain is built from TRBV6-1 and TRBJ2-2; 9 nucleotides line up with TRBD2. Germline CDR1 and CDR2: MNHNS and SASEGT. This CDR3 has 15 residues. The ends lost 6 bases at V and 7 bases at J; junction bases unmatched: 9. The CDR3 DNA follows: TGTGCCAGCAGATACGGGACTAGCAGGATCGGGGAGCTGTTTTTT. This encodes CASRYGTSRIGELFF.

The chain links TRBV19 to TRBJ2-1; D is perhaps TRBD1 (6 bases). V gave up 5 bases and J gave up 0 bases, with 11 bases separating them. Germline V gene sequence: CDR1 LNHDA, CDR2 SQIVND (reference sequence). The CDR3 runs 15 residues. CDR3 sequence: CASSLTGSSYNEQFF. DNA for the CDR3: TGTGCCAGTAGTTTAACAGGGAGCTCCTACAATGAGCAGTTCTTC. The full variable domain, its missing parts supplied by reference TRBV19 and TRBJ2-1, is DGGITQSPKYLFRKEGQNVTLSCEQNLNHDAMYWYRQDPGQGLRLIYYSQIVNDFQKGDIAEGYSVSREKKESFPLTVTSAQKNPTAFYLCASSLTGSSYNEQFFGPGTRLTVL.

The chain is built from TRBV10-3 and TRBJ1-1, with a possible D match to TRBD1 (6 bases). The CDR3 has 17 residues. The V end was cut by 5 bases, the J end by 0 bases, with 19 bases between. Germline V lookup: CDR1 ENHRY, CDR2 SYGVKD. CDR3 amino acids: CAISLSPGGPMNTEAFF. CDR3 bases: TGTGCCATCAGTCTTAGCCCCGGGGGGCCTATGAACACTGAAGCTTTCTTT.